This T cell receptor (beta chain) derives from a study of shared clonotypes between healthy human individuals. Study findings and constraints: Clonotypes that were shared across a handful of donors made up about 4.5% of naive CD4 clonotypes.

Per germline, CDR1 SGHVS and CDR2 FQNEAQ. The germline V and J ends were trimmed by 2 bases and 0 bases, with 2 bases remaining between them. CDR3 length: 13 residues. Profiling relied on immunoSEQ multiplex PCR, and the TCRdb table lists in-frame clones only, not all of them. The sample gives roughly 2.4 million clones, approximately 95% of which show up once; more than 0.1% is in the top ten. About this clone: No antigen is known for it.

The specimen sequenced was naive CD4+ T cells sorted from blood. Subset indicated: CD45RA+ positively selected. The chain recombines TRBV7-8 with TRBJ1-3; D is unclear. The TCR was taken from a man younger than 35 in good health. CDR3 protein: CASSLSSGNTIYF. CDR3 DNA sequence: TGTGCCAGCAGCTTAAGCTCTGGAAACACCATATATTTT.